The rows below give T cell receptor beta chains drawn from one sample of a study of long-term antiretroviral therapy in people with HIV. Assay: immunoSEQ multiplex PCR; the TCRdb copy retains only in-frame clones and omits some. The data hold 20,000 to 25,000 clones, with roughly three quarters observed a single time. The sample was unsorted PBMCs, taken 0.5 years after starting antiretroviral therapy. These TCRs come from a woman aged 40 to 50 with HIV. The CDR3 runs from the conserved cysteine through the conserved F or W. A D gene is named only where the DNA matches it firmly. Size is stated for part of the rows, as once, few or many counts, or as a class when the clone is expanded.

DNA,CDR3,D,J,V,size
TGTGCCAGCAGCTTAGTCCCGGGTGATGAAGCTTTCTTT,CASSLVPGDEAFF,NA,TRBJ1-1,TRBV7-2,NA
TGTGCCAGCAGCCCAGGACTAGCGGGGAAAAGAGAGACCCAGTACTTC,CASSPGLAGKRETQYF,TRBD2,TRBJ2-5,TRBV5-4,NA
TGTGCCAGCAGTTTAGTACTAGCGGGGTCCACAGATACGCAGTATTTT,CASSLVLAGSTDTQYF,TRBD2,TRBJ2-3,TRBV28,NA
TGCGCCAGCAGCTTGGGTGCAGGGGTCAATGAGCAGTTCTTC,CASSLGAGVNEQFF,NA,TRBJ2-1,TRBV5-1,NA
TGTGCCAGCTCACCGTCGACAGGACGGAAAAATAGCAATCAGCCCCAGCATTTT,CASSPSTGRKNSNQPQHF,NA,TRBJ1-5,TRBV18,NA
TGTGCCAGCAGTCCCACCCCAACCAGACAGGGATGGAGATCACCCCTCCACTTT,CASSPTPTRQGWRSPLHF,TRBD1,TRBJ1-6,TRBV28,few
TGTGCCAGCAGCCCCACGGGGCGGGGGACGAACACCGGGGAGCTGTTTTTT,CASSPTGRGTNTGELFF,TRBD2,TRBJ2-2,TRBV7-3,NA
TGTGCCAGCAGTGAAACACTAGCGGGGAAATACAATGAGCAGTTCTTC,CASSETLAGKYNEQFF,TRBD2,TRBJ2-1,TRBV6-1,NA
TGTGCCACCAGCAGACCAGGAGCGGGGGGGCGAGGAGATACGCAGTATTTT,CATSRPGAGGRGDTQYF,TRBD2,TRBJ2-3,TRBV15,once
TGTGCCAGCAGCTTAGCAGGGGGTTTGGGTTCACCCCTCCACTTT,CASSLAGGLGSPLHF,TRBD1,TRBJ1-6,TRBV11-2,few
TGTGCCAGCAGCCTGGGGACAGGGGTGGGGAACACCATATATTTT,CASSLGTGVGNTIYF,TRBD1,TRBJ1-3,TRBV5-4,few
TGTGCCTCCACACCCCGGGACGAGCAGTACTTC,CASTPRDEQYF,NA,TRBJ2-7,TRBV19,NA
TGTGCCAGCAGCTTCGAGCGGGGGGGCGGACGGTACAATGAGCAGTTCTTC,CASSFERGGGRYNEQFF,TRBD2,TRBJ2-1,TRBV5-4,NA
TGTGCCAGCAGTGTGTCCGGAGGGACTGAAGCTTTCTTT,CASSVSGGTEAFF,NA,TRBJ1-1,TRBV2,NA
TGTGCCAGCGCGTCGACTAGCGGGGAGGGGGAGACCCAGTACTTC,CASASTSGEGETQYF,TRBD2,TRBJ2-5,TRBV7-6,NA
TGTGCCAGCAGCCAAGAACGGGGCCTCCCTGGAAACACCATATATTTT,CASSQERGLPGNTIYF,NA,TRBJ1-3,TRBV14,NA
TGTGCCAGCAGTATACGACAGGTAACAGGGGTTGTCAATCAGCCCCAGCATTTT,CASSIRQVTGVVNQPQHF,TRBD1,TRBJ1-5,TRBV2,NA
TGTGCCAGCAGGACCACGGCAGCAGATACGCAGTATTTT,CASRTTAADTQYF,NA,TRBJ2-3,TRBV2,NA
TGTGCCAGCAGCTCGTCCGCAGGGAGCTCCTATAATTCACCCCTCCACTTT,CASSSSAGSSYNSPLHF,NA,TRBJ1-6,TRBV7-9,NA
TGTGCCAGCAGTACCCACACCTATAATTCACCCCTCCACTTT,CASSTHTYNSPLHF,NA,TRBJ1-6,TRBV6-1,once
TGTGCCAGCAGTTTATCGCCGGACAGTACCCACGAGCAGTACTTC,CASSLSPDSTHEQYF,NA,TRBJ2-7,TRBV27,few
TGTGCCAGCAGCCAAGATGGGCAAAACGATGAGCCCCAGCATTTT,CASSQDGQNDEPQHF,NA,TRBJ1-5,TRBV4-2,NA
TGTGCCAGCAGTTACTTTGGACAGGGCAACGAGCAGTACTTC,CASSYFGQGNEQYF,TRBD1,TRBJ2-7,TRBV6-5,NA
TGTGCCAGCAGTGAACTCGGCTACGAGCAGTACTTC,CASSELGYEQYF,NA,TRBJ2-7,TRBV6-1,few
TGCAGCGTTGCACAGGGGGCTGGGTACGAGCAGTACTTC,CSVAQGAGYEQYF,TRBD1,TRBJ2-7,TRBV29-1,NA
TGTGCCATCGCTACTAACGGACAAAAACAGTACTTC,CAIATNGQKQYF,NA,TRBJ2-7,TRBV6-1,NA
TGTGCCAGCAACCTAAGCGGGGAGCTGTTTTTT,CASNLSGELFF,NA,TRBJ2-2,TRBV6-1,once
TGCGCCAGCAGCCAAGGGGACAGGGTGAACGAGCAGTACTTC,CASSQGDRVNEQYF,TRBD1,TRBJ2-7,TRBV4-1,NA
TGTGCCAGCAGTGCCACGGGACAGGGGGGGACCCAGTACTTC,CASSATGQGGTQYF,TRBD1,TRBJ2-5,TRBV2,once
TGTGCCAGCAGCCCACCCCAGGGGGCGAAGGCTTTCTTT,CASSPPQGAKAFF,TRBD1,TRBJ1-1,TRBV7-9,NA
TGTGCCAGCCCCTCCCAGGCGACGTATGGCTACACCTTC,CASPSQATYGYTF,NA,TRBJ1-2,TRBV2,NA
TGTGCCTGGAGTGTGAACAGGGGAAACAATCAGCCCCAGCATTTT,CAWSVNRGNNQPQHF,TRBD1,TRBJ1-5,TRBV30,few
TGTGCCAGCAGCGGGCGGGGGGGAAATACCGGGGAGCTGTTTTTT,CASSGRGGNTGELFF,TRBD2,TRBJ2-2,TRBV7-3,NA
TGCAGCGTCGCCCAAGGGACGTGGGGGCCCTACGAGCAGTACTTC,CSVAQGTWGPYEQYF,NA,TRBJ2-7,TRBV29-1,few
TGTGCCAGCAGCTCCAGGGACAGGGGCTCGAACACTGAAGCTTTCTTT,CASSSRDRGSNTEAFF,TRBD1,TRBJ1-1,TRBV7-8,few
TGTGCCAGCAGTTTAAATGGCTACACCTTC,CASSLNGYTF,NA,TRBJ1-2,TRBV28,NA
TGTGCCAGCAGGGGAATAGAGAATTCACCCCTCCACTTT,CASRGIENSPLHF,NA,TRBJ1-6,TRBV2,few
TGTGCCAGCAGCTTAGATTCTAGCGGGGCCTACGAGCAGTACTTC,CASSLDSSGAYEQYF,TRBD2,TRBJ2-7,TRBV11-3,NA
TGTGCCAGCAGCCCCCACGGGGTGGCCAACGTCAACGAGCAGTACTTC,CASSPHGVANVNEQYF,NA,TRBJ2-7,TRBV7-9,few
TGTGCCAGCTCACCACCAGGGCGAACAGGGGACACTGAAGCTTTCTTT,CASSPPGRTGDTEAFF,TRBD1,TRBJ1-1,TRBV18,few
TGTGCCAGCAGTTACAGGGAAGACACTGAAGCTTTCTTT,CASSYREDTEAFF,NA,TRBJ1-1,TRBV28,once
TGTGCCAGCAGGGGGGATTACGTCTTGAACACTGAAGCTTTCTTT,CASRGDYVLNTEAFF,NA,TRBJ1-1,TRBV2,NA
TGCGCCAGCAGCCAAGATTGGCAGCCGAACACTGAAGCTTTCTTT,CASSQDWQPNTEAFF,NA,TRBJ1-1,TRBV4-3,NA
TGTGCCAGCAGCCCCCGGGATCTAAAGCCAGACACTGAAGCTTTCTTT,CASSPRDLKPDTEAFF,NA,TRBJ1-1,TRBV6-6,NA
TGTGCCAGCAGCTTGAACTGGGAGACCCAGTACTTC,CASSLNWETQYF,NA,TRBJ2-5,TRBV5-6,NA
TGTGCCAGCAGCGGACAGGTTAAGGCTTCCTACGAGCAGTACTTC,CASSGQVKASYEQYF,TRBD1,TRBJ2-7,TRBV2,NA
TGTGCCAGCAGCTTGGTACCTGGGGAGACTGAAGCTTTCTTT,CASSLVPGETEAFF,NA,TRBJ1-1,TRBV5-8,NA
TGTGCCAGCAGCAAAGGTGGGGGGCGTAAATACAATGAGCAGTTCTTC,CASSKGGGRKYNEQFF,NA,TRBJ2-1,TRBV21-1,NA
TGTGCCACCAATTTGTTCGGTGACAGACTCTTC,CATNLFGDRLF,NA,TRBJ1-2,TRBV7-9,few
TGTGCCAGCAGCCCCGAGGGGGGTAACAATCAGCCCCAGCATTTT,CASSPEGGNNQPQHF,NA,TRBJ1-5,TRBV7-3,few
TGTGCCAGCAGCCCCTCCTGGACAGGACAGAATTCACCCCTCCACTTT,CASSPSWTGQNSPLHF,TRBD1,TRBJ1-6,TRBV9,few
TGCGCCAGCAGCCAAGCGGACAGGGTGGGCGAGCAGTACTTC,CASSQADRVGEQYF,TRBD1,TRBJ2-7,TRBV4-1,NA
TGTGCCAGTGGGGACTGGGCCGGTGGCACCATATATTTT,CASGDWAGGTIYF,NA,TRBJ1-3,TRBV6-1,NA
TGTGCCAGCAGCTCCTTCCGGGACAGGGCCTACAATGAGCAGTTCTTC,CASSSFRDRAYNEQFF,TRBD1,TRBJ2-1,TRBV5-6,NA
TGCAGTGTAGTCCCCTACAATGAGCAGTTCTTC,CSVVPYNEQFF,NA,TRBJ2-1,TRBV20-1,NA